This TCR beta chain is drawn from a study of blood T cell repertoires in COVID-19. V lost 0 bases and J lost 2; bases outside the gene matches: 2. Germline V lookup: CDR1 GTSNPN, CDR2 SVGIG (reference sequence). This CDR3 is built from 14 residues. The table came from immunoSEQ multiplex PCR; TCRdb's copy has only in-frame clones and leaves some out. The sample includes about 320,000 clones, over 85% seen only once; the top ten take 2% to 3%. Grouping used clinical history reported by participants in a survey and questionnaire. A note on this clone: The sample carries other DNA sequences with the same CDR3.

The receptor was isolated from a man between 60 and 75 years old who had recovered from COVID-19. This sequence joins TRBV30 and TRBJ2-7; TRBD1 agrees at 9 bases. What was sequenced was PBMCs or T cells enriched from blood (not recorded which). CDR3 sequence: CAWSVGQGPYEQYF. The CDR3 region has the DNA TGTGCCTGGAGTGTAGGACAGGGGCCCTACGAGCAGTACTTC.